This T cell receptor beta chain was captured by sequencing in a study of T-cell memory formation after mild COVID-19. Study details: Most TCR clusters belonged to a single donor. General study findings and limits: Among clones contracting day 15 to 85, CD4/CD8 was balanced, whereas later expanders leaned CD4+. There were some responding clones in pre-infection memory, which suggested that cross-reactive memory had joined.

This clonotype has only a few counts. The antigen remains unidentified. TCRdb redid the calling of the 5' RACE reads with MiXCR, one entry per CDR3 protein. Seen here are 360,000 or so distinct CDR3 sequences, 25% to 30% observed once, and the top ten hold roughly 14%. Trimming pared 6 bases from V and 2 bases from J, leaving 11 bases between. CDR3 length equals 13 residues. Germline lookup yields CDR1 MNHEY and CDR2 SVGAGI. The source of this sequence is an adult woman who had mild COVID-19 (a few samples of this study predate the infection). Cell type and time point are not known. The sequenced material came from PBMCs or a T cell subset sorted from them (not recorded which). The genes are TRBV6-5 and TRBJ2-7, with D hard to call. DNA for the CDR3: TGTGCCAGCAGCAACACTGGAACCTACGAGCAGTACTTC. Protein product: CASSNTGTYEQYF.